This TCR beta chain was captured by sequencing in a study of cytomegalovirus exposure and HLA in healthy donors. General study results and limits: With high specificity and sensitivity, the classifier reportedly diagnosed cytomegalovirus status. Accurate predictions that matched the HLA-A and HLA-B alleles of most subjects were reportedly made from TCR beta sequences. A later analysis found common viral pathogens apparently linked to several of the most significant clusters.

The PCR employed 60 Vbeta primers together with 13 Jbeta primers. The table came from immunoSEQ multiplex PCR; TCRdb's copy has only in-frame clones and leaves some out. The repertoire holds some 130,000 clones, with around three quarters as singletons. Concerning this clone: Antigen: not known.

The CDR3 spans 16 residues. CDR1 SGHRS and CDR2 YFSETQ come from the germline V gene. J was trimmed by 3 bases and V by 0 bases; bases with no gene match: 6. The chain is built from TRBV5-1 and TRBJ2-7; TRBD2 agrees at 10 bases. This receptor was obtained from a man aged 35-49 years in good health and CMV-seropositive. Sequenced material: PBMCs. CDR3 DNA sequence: TGCGCCAGCAGCTTGGTCCCTAGCGGGAGAGTCTACGAGCAGTACTTC. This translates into CASSLVPSGRVYEQYF.